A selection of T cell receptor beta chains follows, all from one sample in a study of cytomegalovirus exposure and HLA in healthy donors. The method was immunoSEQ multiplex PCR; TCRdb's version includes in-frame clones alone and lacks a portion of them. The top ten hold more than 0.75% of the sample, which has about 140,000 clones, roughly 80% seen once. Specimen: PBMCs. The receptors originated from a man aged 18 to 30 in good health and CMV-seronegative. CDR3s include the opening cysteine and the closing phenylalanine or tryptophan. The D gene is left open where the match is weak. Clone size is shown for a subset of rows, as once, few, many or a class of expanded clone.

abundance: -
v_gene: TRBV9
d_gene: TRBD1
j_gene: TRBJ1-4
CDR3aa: CASSGDREREKLFF
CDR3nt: TGTGCCAGCAGCGGGGACAGGGAGAGGGAAAAACTGTTTTTT

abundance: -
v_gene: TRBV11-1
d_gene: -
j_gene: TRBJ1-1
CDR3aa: CASSPAFF
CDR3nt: TGTGCCAGCAGCCCGGCTTTCTTT

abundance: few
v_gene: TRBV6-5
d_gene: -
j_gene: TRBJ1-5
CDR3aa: CASSYGTQQPQHF
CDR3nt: TGTGCCAGCAGTTACGGCACGCAGCAGCCCCAGCATTTT

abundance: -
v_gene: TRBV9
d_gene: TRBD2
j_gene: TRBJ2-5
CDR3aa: CASSVGASGGGETQYF
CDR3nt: TGTGCCAGCAGCGTAGGGGCTAGCGGGGGCGGCGAGACCCAGTACTTC

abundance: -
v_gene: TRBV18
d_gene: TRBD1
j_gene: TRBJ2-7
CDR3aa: CASSPYRQGPPDEQYF
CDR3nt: TGTGCCAGCTCACCTTATCGACAGGGTCCTCCGGACGAGCAGTACTTC

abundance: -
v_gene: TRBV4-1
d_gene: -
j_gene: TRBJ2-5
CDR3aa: CASSQDNSPQETQYF
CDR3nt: TGCGCCAGCAGCCAAGATAACAGCCCCCAAGAGACCCAGTACTTC

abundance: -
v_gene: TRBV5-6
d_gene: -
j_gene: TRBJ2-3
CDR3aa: CASSLPGPTDTQYF
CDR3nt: TGTGCCAGCAGCTTGCCAGGGCCTACAGATACGCAGTATTTT

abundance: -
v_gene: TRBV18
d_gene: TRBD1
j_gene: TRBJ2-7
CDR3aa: CASSPLPTPGGYEQYF
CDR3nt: TGTGCCAGCTCACCACTACCTACCCCAGGGGGCTACGAGCAGTACTTC

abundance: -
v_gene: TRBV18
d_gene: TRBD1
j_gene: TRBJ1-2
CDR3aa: CASSPNSPGTGVEYGYTF
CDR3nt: TGTGCCAGCTCACCTAACAGTCCCGGGACAGGGGTGGAGTATGGCTACACCTTC

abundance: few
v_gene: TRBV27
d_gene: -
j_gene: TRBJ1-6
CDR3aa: CASSFGRTDSPLHF
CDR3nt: TGTGCCAGCAGTTTTGGGCGTACAGATTCACCCCTCCACTTT

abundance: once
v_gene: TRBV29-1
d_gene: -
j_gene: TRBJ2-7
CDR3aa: CSVEGRGGEQYF
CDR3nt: TGCAGCGTTGAGGGAAGGGGGGGGGAGCAGTACTTC

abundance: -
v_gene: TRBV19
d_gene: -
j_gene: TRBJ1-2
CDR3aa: CASQGIGYTF
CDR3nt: TGTGCCAGTCAGGGCATAGGCTACACCTTC

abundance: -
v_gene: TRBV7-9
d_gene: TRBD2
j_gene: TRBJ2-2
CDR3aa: CASSLGLAAGTGELFF
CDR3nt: TGTGCCAGCAGCTTGGGACTAGCGGCGGGCACCGGGGAGCTGTTTTTT

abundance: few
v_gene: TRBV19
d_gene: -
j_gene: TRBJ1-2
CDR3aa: CASSMGREENGYTF
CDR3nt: TGTGCCAGTAGTATGGGCAGGGAGGAGAATGGCTACACCTTC

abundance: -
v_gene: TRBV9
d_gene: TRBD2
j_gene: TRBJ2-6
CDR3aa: CASSGRSRPGTRANVLTF
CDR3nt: TGTGCCAGCAGCGGGCGATCCCGACCAGGGACTAGGGCCAACGTCCTGACTTTC

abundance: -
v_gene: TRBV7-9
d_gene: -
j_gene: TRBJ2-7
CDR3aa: CASSVHGGEQYF
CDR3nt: TGTGCCAGCAGCGTACACGGGGGCGAGCAGTACTTC

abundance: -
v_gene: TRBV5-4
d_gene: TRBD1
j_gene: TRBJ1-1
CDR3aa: CASHSSGTGGLAGETFF
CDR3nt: TGTGCCAGCCACAGTTCCGGGACAGGGGGTTTGGCAGGTGAAACTTTCTTT

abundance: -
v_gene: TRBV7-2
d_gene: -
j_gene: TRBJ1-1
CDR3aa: CASSLVGTTNTEAFF
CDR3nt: TGTGCCAGCAGCTTAGTGGGGACAACTAACACTGAAGCTTTCTTT

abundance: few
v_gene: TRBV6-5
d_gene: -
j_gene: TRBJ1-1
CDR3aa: CASTGGVNTEAFF
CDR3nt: TGTGCCAGCACCGGGGGGGTGAACACTGAAGCTTTCTTT

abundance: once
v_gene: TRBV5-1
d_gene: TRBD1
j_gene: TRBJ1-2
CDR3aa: CAPKSTRTGVRVNYGYTF
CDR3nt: TGCGCCCCAAAATCTACGCGGACAGGGGTTCGGGTTAATTATGGCTACACCTTC

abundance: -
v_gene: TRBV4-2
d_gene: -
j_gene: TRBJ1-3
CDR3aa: CASKAGRGSGNTIYF
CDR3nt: TGTGCCAGTAAGGCAGGGAGGGGGAGTGGAAACACCATATATTTT

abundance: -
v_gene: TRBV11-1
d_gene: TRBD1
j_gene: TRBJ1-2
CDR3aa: CASSRAPGQGYGYTF
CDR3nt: TGTGCCAGCAGCCGCGCCCCGGGACAGGGGTATGGCTACACCTTC

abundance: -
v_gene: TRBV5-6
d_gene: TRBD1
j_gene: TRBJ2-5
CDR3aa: CASTFDRAETQYF
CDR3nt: TGTGCCAGCACTTTCGACAGGGCAGAGACCCAGTACTTC

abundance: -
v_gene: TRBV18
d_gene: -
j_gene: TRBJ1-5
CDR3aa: CASSKPGDGGPQHF
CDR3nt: TGTGCCAGCTCAAAGCCCGGCGACGGCGGCCCCCAGCATTTT

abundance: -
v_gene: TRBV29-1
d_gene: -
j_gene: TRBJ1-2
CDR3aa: CSVDVGTLYGYTF
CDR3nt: TGCAGCGTTGACGTCGGGACACTTTATGGCTACACCTTC